This passage covers 10 T cell receptor beta chains from one sample sequenced in a study of blood T cell repertoires in COVID-19. Data came from immunoSEQ multiplex PCR; TCRdb stores just in-frame clones and leaves some out. This sample has 120,000 to 150,000 clones; about 80% occur once, and the top ten carry 1.5% to 2%. What was sequenced was PBMCs or T cells enriched from blood (not recorded which). The receptors originated from a woman aged 18-29 years who had been exposed to COVID-19.

The V gene is TRBV5-6, the J gene TRBJ1-4; D gene uncertain. The CDR3 is 15 residues long. CDR1 and CDR2 from the germline V gene are SGHDT and YYEEEE. The V gene lost 2 bases and the J gene lost 0 bases, with 8 bases spanning the gap. DNA of the CDR3: TGTGCCAGCAGCTTTCGTCCAGCAACTAATGAAAAACTGTTTTTT. Protein product: CASSFRPATNEKLFF.

V is TRBV28 and J is TRBJ2-2; the match to TRBD2 covers 10 bases. Trimming took 0 bases from V and 0 from J; bases not matched to a gene: 1. The CDR3 is made up of 17 amino acids. The germline V gene encodes CDR1 MDHEN and CDR2 SYDVKM. The CDR3 protein is CASSLWGLASNTGELFF. The CDR3 DNA reads as TGTGCCAGCAGTTTATGGGGACTAGCGTCGAACACCGGGGAGCTGTTTTTT.

CDR3 bases: TGTGCCAGCAGTTACGAGGGGGCGTTTAACTATGGCTACACCTTC. Protein: CASSYEGAFNYGYTF. V gene TRBV6-6 combines with J gene TRBJ1-2; 7 bases are a match to TRBD1. CDR3 length equals 15 residues. In germline, CDR1 is MNHNY, CDR2 SVGAGI (reference sequence). Unmatched junction bases numbered 4, after V lost 2 bases and J lost 1 base.

This clone was observed a few times. The V call is TRBV6-1, the J call TRBJ2-5, with no clear D. Germline V gives CDR1 MNHNS, CDR2 SASEGT. The length of the CDR3 is 13 residues. Trimming left V 3 bases short and J 5 bases short, with 10 bases between. CDR3 sequence reads: CASSEREVETQYF. In DNA, the CDR3 is TGTGCCAGCAGTGAGCGAGAGGTGGAGACCCAGTACTTC.

V usage is TRBV29-1 and J usage is TRBJ2-1; 10 bases line up with TRBD2. Trimming cost V 1 base and J 7 bases; bases outside gene matches: 10. Germline V CDR1 and CDR2: SQVTM, ANQGSEA. The length of the CDR3 is 16 residues. CDR3 coding DNA: TGCAGCGTTGAAGGAATTGAGACTAGCGGGTTTAATGAGCAGTTCTTC. Encoded protein: CSVEGIETSGFNEQFF.

This clone was recorded once. V is TRBV5-6 and J is TRBJ1-2, with 7 nucleotides matching TRBD1. CDR1 is SGHDT and CDR2 is YYEEEE in the germline V gene. The V and J ends lost 3 bases and 8 bases, in that order; junction bases with no gene match: 13. CDR3 size: 15 residues. In DNA form, the CDR3 reads TGTGCCAGCAGCTCAGGGGGGCCCGGCCGATGGGGCTACACCTTC. This encodes CASSSGGPGRWGYTF.

The chain uses TRBV9 and TRBJ2-7; D is perhaps TRBD1 (6 bases). The ends were cut back, 0 bases at V and 1 base at J, with 14 bases in the middle. The length of the CDR3 is 16 residues. Germline V gene sequence: CDR1 SGDLS, CDR2 YYNGEE. For the CDR3, the DNA is TGTGCCAGCAGCGTAGAGGACAGCCTCGCTTCCTACGAGCAGTACTTC. It is translated as CASSVEDSLASYEQYF.

V and J are TRBV6-5 and TRBJ2-5, with TRBD2 matching 9 bases. Looked up from germline, CDR1 is MNHEY and CDR2 is SVGAGI. Trimming removed 0 bases from V and 4 bases from J; junction bases left unmatched: 3. The CDR3 extends over 15 amino acids. In DNA form, the CDR3 reads TGTGCCAGCAGTTACTCTTCTAGCGGGATAGAGACCCAGTACTTC. It translates to CASSYSSSGIETQYF.

This sequence joins TRBV11-2 and TRBJ1-1; weak D call: TRBD1 (6 bases). The length of the CDR3 is 16 residues. V was trimmed by 0 bases and J by 0 bases, leaving 11 bases between them. Germline CDR1 reads SGHAT; CDR2 reads FQNNGV. The CDR3 region has the DNA TGTGCCAGCAGCTTAGACACAGGGCTGATGAACACTGAAGCTTTCTTT. The encoded protein is CASSLDTGLMNTEAFF.

V and J are TRBV29-1 and TRBJ2-3; perhaps TRBD2 as D (5 bases). Trimming stripped 5 bases from V and 1 base from J, with 7 bases between. This CDR3 has 12 amino acids. Per the germline V gene, CDR1 is SQVTM and CDR2 is ANQGSEA. CDR3 amino acids: CSVLRGTDTQYF. CDR3 nucleotide sequence: TGCAGCGTTCTGCGGGGCACAGATACGCAGTATTTT.